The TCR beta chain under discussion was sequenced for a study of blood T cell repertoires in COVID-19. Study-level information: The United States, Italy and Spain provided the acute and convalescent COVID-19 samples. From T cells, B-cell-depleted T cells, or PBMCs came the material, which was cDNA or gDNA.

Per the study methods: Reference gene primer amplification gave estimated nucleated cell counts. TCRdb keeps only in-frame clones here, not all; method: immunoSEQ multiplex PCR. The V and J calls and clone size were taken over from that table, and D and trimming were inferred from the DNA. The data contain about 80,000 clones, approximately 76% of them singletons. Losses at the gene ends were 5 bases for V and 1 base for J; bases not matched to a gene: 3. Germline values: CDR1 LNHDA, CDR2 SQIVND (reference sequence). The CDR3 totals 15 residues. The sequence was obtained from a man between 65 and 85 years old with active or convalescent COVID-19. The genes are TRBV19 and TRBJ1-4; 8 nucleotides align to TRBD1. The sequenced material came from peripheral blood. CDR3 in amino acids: CASSYGTGTNEKLFF. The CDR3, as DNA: TGTGCCAGTAGTTACGGGACAGGAACTAATGAAAAACTGTTTTTT.